This T cell receptor (beta chain) was observed in a study of T-cell memory formation after mild COVID-19. Turning to the study itself: Largely, TCR clusters stayed within a single donor. Overall study findings and caveats: CD4+ contracting clones were found mainly in CM and EM, and CD8+ ones in EMRA. Pre-infection memory showed some responding clones, and this suggested that cross-reactive memory joined.

Barcoded TCR alpha and TCR beta cDNA libraries with UMIs came from 5'RACE using constant-segment primers. MiXCR, run by TCRdb on the 5' RACE reads, gives a single entry per CDR3 protein. The sample lists 250,000 to 300,000 distinct CDR3 sequences; around 15% were seen once. This clonotype came up a few times. Its antigen is still unknown. The CDR3 sequence is 13 residues long. V lost 5 bases and J 5 bases, leaving 10 bases between the germline ends. CDR1 and CDR2 from the germline V gene are MNHEY and SVGEGT. Sequencing used PBMCs or a T cell subset sorted from them (not recorded which). The chain couples TRBV6-2 or TRBV6-3 to TRBJ1-5, with D perhaps TRBD1 (5 bases). This TCR derives from a man between 18 and 35 years old who had mild COVID-19 (a few samples of this study predate the infection). Cell type and time point are not known. This CDR3 is CASSRDAYQPQHF. The CDR3 DNA reads TGTGCCAGCAGTCGGGACGCTTATCAGCCCCAGCATTTT.